This T cell receptor beta chain is drawn from a study of cytomegalovirus exposure and HLA in healthy donors. This clone occurred once. The antigen is undetermined. Whole-study results and caveats: Generally TCR sequences proved uncommon, though certain public TCRs appeared in numerous donors. In vitro work confirmed that a few CMV-associated chains recognize CMV antigens. Reports described diagnosis of cytomegalovirus status by the classifier as highly specific and sensitive.

The PCR had 60 Vbeta and 13 Jbeta primers. Original processing notes: Counted up in a later analysis, unique TCR beta chains came to 65 million to 80 million, with around 9.9 million shared. Generated by immunoSEQ multiplex PCR, the TCRdb table keeps only in-frame clones and is missing some. V, J and clone size are those of that table, while D and trimming were read from the DNA. The data show some 110,000 clones, 71% seen once. V lost 0 bases, J lost 2 bases, and 5 bases lay in between. CDR3 length: 13 amino acids. Germline CDR1 reads SGHRS; CDR2 reads YFSETQ. The chain carries TRBV5-1 and TRBJ2-5, with D unresolved. The receptor was derived from a female donor in good health and CMV-seronegative. The sample was PBMCs. In DNA form, the CDR3 reads TGCGCCAGCAGCTTGGGCACACAAGAGACCCAGTACTTC. It is translated as CASSLGTQETQYF.